The source of this T cell receptor beta chain is a study of T cells in narcolepsy. The CDR3 contains 14 residues. Germline values: CDR1 MDHEN, CDR2 SYDVKM. Trimming took 7 bases from V and 7 from J, leaving 18 bases between them. The method was immunoSEQ multiplex PCR; TCRdb's version includes in-frame clones alone and lacks a portion of them. The table lists about 35,000 clones, over 65% of them singletons. The study, taken as a whole, reports: Healthy controls reportedly lacked the autoreactive clonotypes serially found in patients' blood.

In the case of this clone: Its antigen is unidentified.

The sequenced sample consisted of memory (CD45RA-) CD4+ T cells from blood. The TCR sequence derives from a human donor in good health. The rearrangement links TRBV28 to TRBJ2-3; possible D gene TRBD2, 6 bases. This CDR3 is CASNPRGGRNTQYF. CDR3 nucleotide sequence: TGTGCCAGCAACCCTCGCGGAGGGAGAAATACGCAGTATTTT.